What follows is one TCR beta chain and its context. This entry comes from a study of blood T cell repertoires in COVID-19. Across the whole study: Sites across the United States, Italy and Spain contributed samples from acute and convalescent COVID-19. From T cells, B-cell-depleted T cells, or PBMCs came the material, which was cDNA or gDNA.

Per the study methods: By means of reference gene primer amplification, nucleated cell counts were estimated. Measured with immunoSEQ multiplex PCR; TCRdb has only the in-frame clones, and not every one. The V and J calls and clone size are taken from that table; D and trimming were inferred from the DNA. The sample lists about 350,000 clones; about 88% were seen once. This CDR3 is 16 amino acids long. Trimming removed 6 bases from V and 7 bases from J; junction bases left unmatched: 13. Per germline, CDR1 KGHSH and CDR2 LQKENI. The Seattle patients, enrolled during active infection, were followed longitudinally.

The TCR sequence derives from a woman in her 70s with COVID-19, enrolled during active disease. Sequenced: peripheral blood. The rearrangement joins TRBV18 to TRBJ2-1; 9 bases match TRBD1. The CDR3 reads CASSHTPGQGWNEQFF. The CDR3 region has the DNA TGTGCCAGCTCCCACACCCCGGGACAGGGTTGGAATGAGCAGTTCTTC.